This T cell receptor beta chain appears in the sequencing data of a study of control samples from healthy donors and cancer patients. The CDR3 contains 10 residues. V was clipped by 3 bases and J by 9 bases, with 6 bases between them. Germline values: CDR1 DFQATT, CDR2 SNEGSKA (reference sequence). Here immunoSEQ multiplex PCR was the method, and the copy in TCRdb shows in-frame clones only, minus some. The data show about 59,000 clones, with around 90% seen just once and less than 2% held by the top ten. The chain employs TRBV20-1 and TRBJ2-1; unclear D gene. Sequenced input: PBMCs. The TCR sequence derives from a man in his forties with colorectal cancer. The DNA of the CDR3 is TGCAGTGCTAGGGTGGTTGAGCAGTTCTTC. Protein sequence: CSARVVEQFF.